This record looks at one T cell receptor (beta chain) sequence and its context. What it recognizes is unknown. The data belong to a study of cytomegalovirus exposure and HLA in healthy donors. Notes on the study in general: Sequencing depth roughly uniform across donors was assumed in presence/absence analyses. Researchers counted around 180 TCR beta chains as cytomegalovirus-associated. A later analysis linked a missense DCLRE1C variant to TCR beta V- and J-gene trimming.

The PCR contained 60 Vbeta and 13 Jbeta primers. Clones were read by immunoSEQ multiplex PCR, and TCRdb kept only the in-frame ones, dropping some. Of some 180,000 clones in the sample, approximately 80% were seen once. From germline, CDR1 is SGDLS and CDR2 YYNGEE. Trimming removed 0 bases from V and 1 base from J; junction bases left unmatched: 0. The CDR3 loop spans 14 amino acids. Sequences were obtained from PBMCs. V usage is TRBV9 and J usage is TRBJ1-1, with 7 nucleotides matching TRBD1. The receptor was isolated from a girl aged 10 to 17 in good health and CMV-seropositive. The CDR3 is CASSVGDRNTEAFF. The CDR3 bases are TGTGCCAGCAGCGTAGGGGACAGGAACACTGAAGCTTTCTTT.